Reported below is one T cell receptor beta chain. Its antigen is as yet unknown. Trimming took 5 bases from V and 8 from J, leaving 9 bases between them. The CDR3 sequence is 12 residues long. Germline CDR1 MNHNY, CDR2 SVGAGI (reference sequence). The data derive from a study of OX40 agonist ivuxolimab in advanced cancers. On the study more broadly: Ivuxolimab, which patients received intravenously every 2 weeks, was dosed at 0.01 to 10 mg/kg.

Findings and caveats of the study: Expanded peripheral T cells had an undetermined antigen specificity. Mean expanded clone counts were higher in CD8+ than CD4+ T cells. It was also the case that some nonresponders had low normalized T-cell clonal expansion.

TCRdb keeps only in-frame clones here, not all; method: immunoSEQ multiplex PCR. Here the sample spans about 67,000 clones, around 83% being singletons. The sequence derives from an adult with an advanced solid tumor such as melanoma, head and neck, liver or kidney cancer. The rearrangement uses TRBV6-6 and TRBJ1-4; D remains unclear. Sequenced material: CD4+ or CD8+ T cells sorted from blood, taken in a trial of the OX40 agonist ivuxolimab. The CDR3 DNA sequence: TGTGCCAGCAGTAGAATGGAAGAAAAACTGTTTTTT. This encodes CASSRMEEKLFF.